Below, 6 T cell receptor beta chains from the same sample are listed, as sequenced in a study of blood T cell repertoires in COVID-19. Clones were read by immunoSEQ multiplex PCR, and TCRdb kept only the in-frame ones, dropping some. The sample holds 110,000 to 150,000 clones, 75% to 85% seen once. Sequenced: peripheral blood. These receptors were collected from a man between 65 and 85 years old who had recovered from COVID-19.

The chain recombines TRBV18 with TRBJ1-5; TRBD1 aligns across 10 bases. With 2 bases clipped from V and 7 bases from J, the junction kept 2 bases outside the gene matches. CDR1 is KGHSH, CDR2 LQKENI, per germline. This CDR3 contains 14 residues. The CDR3 sequence: CASSPGDRGQPQHF. CDR3 DNA sequence: TGTGCCAGCTCACCAGGGGACAGGGGACAGCCCCAGCATTTT.

This chain links TRBV30 with TRBJ1-4, with D possibly matching TRBD1 (5 bases). V lost 6 bases and J lost 5, with 16 bases in between. The CDR3 spans 14 residues. In germline, CDR1 is GTSNPN, CDR2 SVGIG (reference sequence). The CDR3 coding sequence is TGTGCCTGTCGTTGGAGGGGTTCGAATGAAAAACTGTTTTTT. Amino acids: CACRWRGSNEKLFF.

The rearrangement uses TRBV2 and TRBJ2-3; 8 bases agree with TRBD1. Germline V gene lookup returns CDR1 SNHLY and CDR2 FYNNEI. Losses at the gene ends were 6 bases for V and 3 bases for J; bases not matched to a gene: 5. The CDR3 length is 14 residues. The CDR3 is CASRSDRATDTQYF. The DNA of the CDR3 is TGTGCCAGCAGATCGGACAGGGCTACAGATACGCAGTATTTT.

The rearrangement joins TRBV30 to TRBJ2-7, with D possibly TRBD1 on 5 matching bases. Germline-derived CDR1 and CDR2 are GTSNPN and SVGIG (reference sequence). V dropped 2 bases and J dropped 6 bases, with 14 bases sitting between them. The CDR3 has 13 residues. The CDR3 DNA reads TGTGCCTGGAGTAATCTCAAGGGGTCCGAGCAGTACTTC. This gives the protein CAWSNLKGSEQYF.

CDR3 region: CASSLQGAGDEQFF. CDR3 bases: TGCGCCAGCAGCTTACAGGGGGCGGGCGATGAGCAGTTCTTC. The rearrangement links TRBV5-1 to TRBJ2-1, with 9 bases aligning to TRBD1. Trimming took 2 bases from V and 8 from J; bases not matched to a gene: 5. This CDR3 is built from 14 residues. Germline CDR1 and CDR2: SGHRS and YFSETQ.

The rearrangement links TRBV5-3 to TRBJ2-2; a possible D gene is TRBD2 (5 bases). TRBV5-3 counts as an open reading frame of uncertain function. The ends were cut back, 0 bases at V and 8 bases at J, with 20 bases in the middle. This CDR3 has 17 amino acids. CDR3 bases: TGTGCCAGAAGCTTGGTGATGACTCCCCCAAGGAGGGGGGAGCTGTTTTTT. This encodes CARSLVMTPPRRGELFF.